One and the same sample provided the 7 T cell receptor beta chains below, sequenced in a study of T cells after yellow fever vaccination. TCRdb used MiXCR to reprocess the 5' RACE reads, holding one entry per CDR3 protein. The sample has some 320,000 distinct CDR3 sequences; approximately 11% are singletons. The source was CD4+ T cells sorted from PBMCs, collected 45 days after the yellow fever booster vaccination. All receptors come from a man aged 18 to 35 who received the YFV17D yellow fever vaccine.

The table lists this clonotype with a few counts. The chain recombines TRBV18 with TRBJ1-1; 12 positions match TRBD1. The J segment lost 1 base and the V segment lost 2 bases, leaving 2 bases of the junction unmatched. The CDR3 length is 16 residues. Germline V gives CDR1 KGHSH, CDR2 LQKENI. CDR3 protein: CASSPGTGGANTEAFF. CDR3 nucleotides: TGTGCCAGCTCACCAGGGACAGGGGGCGCGAACACTGAAGCTTTCTTT.

This chain connects TRBV6-2 or TRBV6-3 to TRBJ1-1; perhaps TRBD1 as D (5 bases). In germline, CDR1 is MNHEY, CDR2 SVGEGT. The V end lost 2 bases, the J end lost 8 bases, and 21 bases lay between the germline ends. This CDR3 spans 16 amino acids. In DNA form, the CDR3 reads TGTGCCAGCAGTTACCGTCCGCGGGGCCTCCTATCGGAAGCTTTCTTT. Amino acid sequence: CASSYRPRGLLSEAFF.

In this sample, this clonotype turned up a few times. The CDR3 coding sequence is TGTGCCAGCAGTGAGGGCAGGCGGGGAGATACGCAGTATTTT. Its protein product is CASSEGRRGDTQYF. This chain joins TRBV6-1 and TRBJ2-3; D is possibly TRBD2 (6 bases). From germline, CDR1 is MNHNS and CDR2 SASEGT. CDR3 length: 14 residues. The germline V and J ends were trimmed by 3 bases and 5 bases, with 12 bases remaining between them.

The sample holds a few counts of this clonotype. This rearrangement joins TRBV5-1 to TRBJ2-7; D uncertain. Germline loops: CDR1 SGHRS, CDR2 YFSETQ. Trimming removed 2 bases from V and 7 bases from J, with 7 bases in between. This CDR3 has 11 amino acids. DNA of the CDR3: TGCGCCAGCAGCTTAGAGTTTGAGCAGTACTTC. Its translation is CASSLEFEQYF.

This clonotype was counted between two and nine times. The CDR3 DNA reads as TGTGCCAGCAGCCCCGGCGGGCAAGGGCAGACTAATGAAAAACTGTTTTTT. Translated: CASSPGGQGQTNEKLFF. The V call is TRBV9, the J call TRBJ1-4; D remains ambiguous. This CDR3 is 17 amino acids long. From germline, CDR1 is SGDLS and CDR2 YYNGEE. Trimming left V 4 bases short and J 2 bases short, with 18 bases between. Variable domain in full (rest from reference TRBV9 and TRBJ1-4): DSGVTQTPKHLITATGQRVTLRCSPRSGDLSVYWYQQSLDQGLQFLIQYYNGEERAKGNILERFSAQQFPDLHSELNLSSLELGDSALYFCASSPGGQGQTNEKLFFGSGTQLSVL.

The sample holds a few counts of this clonotype. One end of the junction fails to match germline, which may point to a read error. This chain connects TRBV7-9 to TRBJ1-3, with D possibly being TRBD1 (5 bases). The CDR3 is 15 amino acids. Germline V CDR1 and CDR2: SEHNR, FQNEAQ (reference sequence). CDR3 sequence (DNA): TGTGCCAGCACCTTAGGGGAAAGCTCTGGAAACACCATATATTTT. It codes for CASTLGESSGNTIYF.

The chain has TRBV11-1 and TRBJ2-3, with 10 bases identical to TRBD2. Looked up from germline, CDR1 is SGHAT and CDR2 is FQDESV (reference sequence). The ends lost 5 bases at V and 0 bases at J; junction bases unmatched: 5. The CDR3 length is 16 residues. The CDR3 here is CASSGLAGVSTDTQYF. The CDR3 region has the DNA TGTGCCAGCAGCGGGCTAGCGGGGGTTAGCACAGATACGCAGTATTTT.